These 15 T cell receptor beta chains share one sample of origin, sequenced in a study of monozygotic twins with inflammatory bowel disease (dated by TCRdb to about 2019). Library preparation employed 5' RACE. Sequenced using an Illumina HiSeq 2500. TCRdb reprocessed the reads and lists each CDR3 protein sequence as a single entry, with no DNA. The table held for this sample gives approximately 330,000 distinct CDR3 sequences. The top ten clones comprise around 2% of the sample. The sample taken for sequencing was blood. The receptor set was obtained from a human donor with ulcerative colitis or Crohn's disease, or a healthy co-twin of an affected twin (not recorded which).

The chain links TRBV20-1 to TRBJ2-7; there is no DNA to check the TCRdb D call of TRBD1. The CDR3 sequence is 14 residues long. Germline V gene lookup returns CDR1 DFQATT and CDR2 SNEGSKA (reference sequence). This CDR3 reads CSARGGGSSYEQYF.

The genes are TRBV4-1 and TRBJ1-1; the D call of TRBD1 rests on TCRdb alone, since no DNA is present to check it. The CDR3 runs to 15 residues. Germline V gene lookup returns CDR1 MGHRA and CDR2 YSYEKL. The CDR3 loop is CASSLSGTRDTEAFF.

This CDR3 is CASSQDRVQYF. The genes are TRBV4-1 and TRBJ2-7. Germline V lookup: CDR1 MGHRA, CDR2 YSYEKL. There are 11 residues in the CDR3.

The V and J genes are TRBV6-1 and TRBJ1-1; TCRdb gives TRBD1 as the D gene, but with no DNA this cannot be confirmed. The CDR3 is 17 amino acids. Per the germline V gene, CDR1 is MNHNS and CDR2 is SASEGT. The CDR3 sequence is CASSRPITGTVNTEAFF.

The rearrangement uses TRBV11-2 and TRBJ2-5; TCRdb names TRBD2, which stays unverified in the absence of DNA. This CDR3 contains 14 residues. From germline, CDR1 is SGHAT and CDR2 FQNNGV. The CDR3 protein is CASSLGARRETQYF.

The CDR3 sequence: CASGETHMNTEAFF. The rearrangement links TRBV12-3 or TRBV12-4 to TRBJ1-1. The CDR3 sequence is 14 residues long.

This chain uses TRBV10-1 with TRBJ1-1; TCRdb's D call, TRBD1, is unchecked because there is no DNA. The germline CDR1 and CDR2 sequences are WNHNN and SYGVQD (reference sequence). The CDR3 sequence is 16 residues long. The CDR3 is CASSEGTGYQGTEAFF.

J is TRBJ2-3 and V is TRBV4-2. In germline, CDR1 is LGHNA, CDR2 YNFKEQ. There are 14 residues in the CDR3. The CDR3 protein is CASSQERAADTQYF.

The V and J genes are TRBV4-3 and TRBJ1-1; TCRdb's D gene call, TRBD1, goes unchecked for lack of DNA. The CDR3 sequence is 18 residues long. CDR1 and CDR2 (germline): LGHNA, YSLEER. The CDR3 here is CASSSSAGTGTLNTEAFF.

The chain carries TRBV5-1 and TRBJ2-1; TCRdb selects TRBD2, and the lack of DNA leaves this call unchecked. Germline V CDR1 and CDR2: SGHRS, YFSETQ. The CDR3 sequence is 16 residues long. CDR3 sequence: CASSFRTSGTYNEQFF. The full variable domain, with the rest looked up from reference TRBV5-1 and TRBJ2-1, is KAGVTQTPRYLIKTRGQQVTLSCSPISGHRSVSWYQQTPGQGLQFLFEYFSETQRNKGNFPGRFSGRQFSNSRSEMNVSTLELGDSALYLCASSFRTSGTYNEQFFGPGTRLTVL.

V gene TRBV2 combines with J gene TRBJ2-2; TCRdb proposes TRBD1, but this gene call is untestable without DNA. In germline, CDR1 is SNHLY, CDR2 FYNNEI. This CDR3 contains 15 residues. CDR3 loop: CASSGQGIRPGELFF.

This chain joins TRBV5-1 and TRBJ2-7; the D call of TRBD1 rests on TCRdb alone, since no DNA is present to check it. The length of the CDR3 is 15 residues. Germline CDR1 reads SGHRS; CDR2 reads YFSETQ. CDR3 in amino acids: CASSLGQGTYYEQYF.

This sequence joins TRBV28 and TRBJ1-1; no DNA is available, so the TRBD1 call from TCRdb remains unchecked. This CDR3 is built from 18 residues. Germline V gene data show CDR1 as MDHEN and CDR2 as SYDVKM. The CDR3 sequence: CASSFFNWQGDMNTEAFF.

The chain employs TRBV9 and TRBJ2-7; the TCRdb D gene call, TRBD1, has no DNA to confirm it. CDR3 size: 15 residues. Germline V gene lookup returns CDR1 SGDLS and CDR2 YYNGEE. The CDR3 sequence: CASSVAGTGGPEQYF.

The chain employs TRBV5-1 and TRBJ2-7; TCRdb proposes TRBD1, but this gene call is untestable without DNA. This CDR3 comprises 14 residues. Germline V gives CDR1 SGHRS, CDR2 YFSETQ. This chain's CDR3 is CASSFETGDYEQYF.